These 7 T cell receptor beta chains originate from one sample sequenced in a study of CD8 T cells in Susac syndrome. Random hexamers served to reverse transcribe roughly 0.45 to 1 ug RNA. TCRdb reprocessed the immunoSEQ multiplex PCR reads with MiXCR, giving one entry per CDR3 protein. Of approximately 280,000 distinct CDR3 sequences listed, around 83% are singletons. The sequenced material came from CD8+ T cells from PBMCs. These receptors originate from a human donor with multiple sclerosis.

The table lists this clonotype with a few counts. This sequence joins TRBV3-1 and TRBJ2-7; 8 bases are shared with TRBD2. The CDR3 is 18 amino acids. Germline V gene sequence: CDR1 LGHDT, CDR2 YNNKEL (reference sequence). V shed 3 bases and J 3 bases; nucleotides not matched to a gene: 16. The CDR3 loop reads CASSHSGGTRGSFYEQYF. The CDR3 coding sequence is TGTGCCAGCAGCCACTCCGGCGGGACTAGAGGAAGTTTCTACGAGCAGTACTTC.

This clonotype was counted a single time. V is TRBV9 and J is TRBJ2-1, with a tentative D call TRBD1 (6 bases). The CDR3 is 15 residues long. V gave up 3 bases and J gave up 6 bases, with 16 bases separating them. Germline CDR1 reads SGDLS; CDR2 reads YYNGEE. CDR3: CASSGRAGEANEQFF. The DNA of the CDR3 is TGTGCCAGCAGCGGGCGGGCAGGGGAAGCCAATGAGCAGTTCTTC.

The V and J genes are TRBV28 and TRBJ2-2; 8 nucleotides align to TRBD2. The V gene end was trimmed by 10 bases and the J gene end by 2 bases; junction bases not matched to a gene: 15. Germline V gene sequence: CDR1 MDHEN, CDR2 SYDVKM. CDR3 length equals 17 residues. CDR3 in DNA: TGTGCCACCCCCGAACTAGCGGAGGAAATCAACACCGGGGAGCTGTTTTTT. As protein: CATPELAEEINTGELFF.

This chain connects TRBV21-1 to TRBJ1-4. TRBV21-1 is marked as a pseudogene. CDR3 length: 14 amino acids. In nucleotides, the CDR3 is TGTGCCAGCAGAAAAGGAGGAGGGAATGAAAAACTGTTTTTT. This codes for CASRKGGGNEKLFF.

The J gene is TRBJ2-1, the V gene TRBV29-1; no definite D call. The germline CDR1 and CDR2 sequences are SQVTM and ANQGSEA. This CDR3 is built from 13 residues. The germline V and J ends were trimmed by 3 bases and 1 base, with 7 bases remaining between them. The CDR3 DNA is TGCAGCGTTGAGGGTGGGTCCTACAATGAGCAGTTCTTC. Amino acids: CSVEGGSYNEQFF.

This chain uses TRBV19 with TRBJ2-7; D is possibly TRBD2 (5 bases). The CDR3 has 16 residues. The germline CDR1 and CDR2 sequences are LNHDA and SQIVND (reference sequence). The ends were cut back, 0 bases at V and 0 bases at J, with 12 bases in the middle. CDR3 DNA: TGTGCCAGTAGTATAGATCGGGCTAGCAACTCCTACGAGCAGTACTTC. Its translation is CASSIDRASNSYEQYF. The full variable domain, completed using reference TRBV19 and TRBJ2-7, is DGGITQSPKYLFRKEGQNVTLSCEQNLNHDAMYWYRQDPGQGLRLIYYSQIVNDFQKGDIAEGYSVSREKKESFPLTVTSAQKNPTAFYLCASSIDRASNSYEQYFGPGTRLTVT.

The chain combines TRBV7-4 with TRBJ1-4; 7 nucleotides match TRBD1. The CDR3 sequence is 13 residues long. Trimming cost V 10 bases and J 8 bases; bases outside gene matches: 10. CDR1 and CDR2 from the germline V gene are SGHVT and SQSDAQ. The CDR3 protein is CAKSKGAGEKLFF. The CDR3 region has the DNA TGTGCCAAGAGTAAGGGGGCCGGGGAAAAACTGTTTTTT.